The rows below give T cell receptor gamma chains drawn from one sample of a study of gamma-delta chains in newborns, infants, children. TCRdb re-identified clones in the reads via CATT. Among roughly 1,700 gamma-chain clones listed, roughly an eighth were seen once. Source material: blood. These receptors originate from a child who was a newborn, infant or young child, either healthy, febrile or measles-vaccinated (not recorded which). Each CDR3 is given with its conserved first and last residue. Fields, in order: V gene, clone size, J gene, CDR3 DNA, CDR3 protein. Clone sizes are given selectively: once, few, many, or a class where the clone is expanded.

v_call: TRGV9
clone_size: medium-sized
j_call: TRGJP
cdr3_nt: TGTGCCTTGTGGGAGGTGGTAGAGTTGGGCAAAAAAATCAAGGTATTT
cdr3_aa: CALWEVVELGKKIKVF

v_call: TRGV9
clone_size: NA
j_call: TRGJP
cdr3_nt: TGTGCCTTGTGGGAGGTGATAGGCGTCCAAGAGTTGGGCAAAAAAATCAAGGTATTT
cdr3_aa: CALWEVIGVQELGKKIKVF

v_call: TRGV9
clone_size: few
j_call: TRGJP
cdr3_nt: TGTGCCTTGTGGGAGGTCTGGGAGTTGGGCAAAAATATCAAGGTATTT
cdr3_aa: CALWEVWELGKNIKVF

v_call: TRGV9
clone_size: large
j_call: TRGJP
cdr3_nt: TGTGCCTTGTGGGAGGGCCAAGAGTTGGGCAAAAAAATCAAGGTATTT
cdr3_aa: CALWEGQELGKKIKVF

v_call: TRGV9
clone_size: few
j_call: TRGJP
cdr3_nt: TGTGCCTTGTGGGAGGTACAAAAAGAGTTGGGCAAAAAAATCAAGGTATTT
cdr3_aa: CALWEVQKELGKKIKVF

v_call: TRGV9
clone_size: few
j_call: TRGJP
cdr3_nt: TGTGCCTTGTGGGAGGTGCTATCCGAGTCGGGCAAAAAAATCAAGGTATTT
cdr3_aa: CALWEVLSESGKKIKVF

v_call: TRGV2
clone_size: NA
j_call: TRGJP1
cdr3_nt: TGTGCCACCTGGAATTATACCACTGGTTGGTTCAAGATATTT
cdr3_aa: CATWNYTTGWFKIF

v_call: TRGV9
clone_size: few
j_call: TRGJP
cdr3_nt: TGTGCCTTGTGGGAGGTCACCCAAGAGTTGGGCAAAAAAATCAAGGTATTT
cdr3_aa: CALWEVTQELGKKIKVF

v_call: TRGV9
clone_size: NA
j_call: TRGJP
cdr3_nt: TGTGCCTTGTGGGAGAGGAAGTTGGGCAAAAAAATCAAAGTATTT
cdr3_aa: CALWERKLGKKIKVF

v_call: TRGV9
clone_size: NA
j_call: TRGJP
cdr3_nt: TGTGCCTTGTGGGAGGTGCAAGGAGGGTTGGGCAAAAAAATCAAGGTGTTT
cdr3_aa: CALWEVQGGLGKKIKVF

v_call: TRGV9
clone_size: medium-sized
j_call: TRGJP
cdr3_nt: TGTGCCTTGTGGGAGGTTCCTCAAGAGTTGGGCAAAAAAATCAAGGTATTT
cdr3_aa: CALWEVPQELGKKIKVF

v_call: TRGV9
clone_size: few
j_call: TRGJP
cdr3_nt: TGTGCCTTGTGGGAGGTGCAGGGCAAAAAAATCAAGGTATTT
cdr3_aa: CALWEVQGKKIKVF

v_call: TRGV9
clone_size: few
j_call: TRGJP
cdr3_nt: TGTGCCTTGTGGGAGGTGGGTGGGGAGTTGGGCAAAAAAATCAAGGTATTT
cdr3_aa: CALWEVGGELGKKIKVF

v_call: TRGV9
clone_size: few
j_call: TRGJP
cdr3_nt: TGTGCCTTGTGGGAGGTGCACGGGGAAGAGTTGGGCAAAAAAATCAAGGTATTT
cdr3_aa: CALWEVHGEELGKKIKVF

v_call: TRGV9
clone_size: NA
j_call: TRGJ1/TRGJ2
cdr3_nt: TGTGCCTCGTGGGAGCAATGGGTGGGAAAAAAAAACAAGGTCTTT
cdr3_aa: CASWEQWVGKKNKVF

v_call: TRGV9
clone_size: medium-sized
j_call: TRGJP
cdr3_nt: TGTGCCTTGTGGGAGGTGATTCCAGAGTTGGGCAAAAAAATCAAGGTATTT
cdr3_aa: CALWEVIPELGKKIKVF

v_call: TRGV9
clone_size: NA
j_call: TRGJP1
cdr3_nt: TGTGCCTTGTGGGAGGTGCCCGGTTGGTTCAAGATATTT
cdr3_aa: CALWEVPGWFKIF

v_call: TRGV9
clone_size: few
j_call: TRGJP
cdr3_nt: TGTGCCTTGTGGGACCCCAGGAGCGAGTTGGGCAAAAAAATCAAGGTATTT
cdr3_aa: CALWDPRSELGKKIKVF

v_call: TRGV9
clone_size: medium-sized
j_call: TRGJP
cdr3_nt: TGTGCCTTGTGGGAGGTTAGAGAGTTGGGCAAAAAAATCAAGGTATTT
cdr3_aa: CALWEVRELGKKIKVF

v_call: TRGV9
clone_size: few
j_call: TRGJP
cdr3_nt: TGTGCCTTGTGGGAGGTAGGGCAAGAGTTGGGCAAAAAAATCAAGGTATTT
cdr3_aa: CALWEVGQELGKKIKVF

v_call: TRGV9
clone_size: NA
j_call: TRGJP
cdr3_nt: TGTGCCTTGTGGGTCGAGTTGGGCAAAAAAATCAAGGTATTT
cdr3_aa: CALWVELGKKIKVF

v_call: TRGV9
clone_size: NA
j_call: TRGJP
cdr3_nt: TGTGCCTTGTGGGAGGTTCAGCAGCAGTTGGGCAAAAAAATCAAGGTATTT
cdr3_aa: CALWEVQQQLGKKIKVF

v_call: TRGV9
clone_size: NA
j_call: TRGJP
cdr3_nt: TGTGCCTTGTGGGCCCCCCTAGGGTTGGGCAAAAAAATCAAGGTATTT
cdr3_aa: CALWAPLGLGKKIKVF

v_call: TRGV9
clone_size: NA
j_call: TRGJP
cdr3_nt: TGTGCTTTGTGGGACCAAAAGGAGTTGGGCAAAAAAATCAAGGTATTT
cdr3_aa: CALWDQKELGKKIKVF

v_call: TRGV9
clone_size: few
j_call: TRGJP
cdr3_nt: TGTGCCTTGTGGGACGCTCAGGAGTTGGGCAAAAAAATCAAGGTATTT
cdr3_aa: CALWDAQELGKKIKVF

v_call: TRGV8
clone_size: NA
j_call: TRGJ1/TRGJ2
cdr3_nt: TGTGCCACCTGGACCCAAGGCCCTAAGAAACTCTTT
cdr3_aa: CATWTQGPKKLF

v_call: TRGV9
clone_size: medium-sized
j_call: TRGJP
cdr3_nt: TGTGCCTTGTGGGAGGTGCACCAAGAGTTGGGCAAAAAAATCAAGGTATTT
cdr3_aa: CALWEVHQELGKKIKVF

v_call: TRGV9
clone_size: NA
j_call: TRGJP
cdr3_nt: TGTGCCTCGTGGGAGGTGGATAGGGAGTTGGGCAAAAAAATCAAGGTATTT
cdr3_aa: CASWEVDRELGKKIKVF

v_call: TRGV9
clone_size: NA
j_call: TRGJP
cdr3_nt: TGTGCCTTGTGGGAGGCGCGCCGGCAAGAGTTGGGCAAAAAAATCAAGGTATTT
cdr3_aa: CALWEARRQELGKKIKVF

v_call: TRGV3
clone_size: few
j_call: TRGJ1/TRGJ2
cdr3_nt: TGTGCCACCTGGGAACATAAGAAACTCTTT
cdr3_aa: CATWEHKKLF

v_call: TRGV2
clone_size: medium-sized
j_call: TRGJP
cdr3_nt: TGTGCCACCTGGGACGGGCGGGAGTTGGGCAAAAAAATCAAGGTATTT
cdr3_aa: CATWDGRELGKKIKVF

v_call: TRGV9
clone_size: medium-sized
j_call: TRGJP
cdr3_nt: TGTGCCTTGTGGGAGGTGCACGGGTTGGGCAAAAAAATCAAGGTATTT
cdr3_aa: CALWEVHGLGKKIKVF

v_call: TRGV9
clone_size: few
j_call: TRGJP
cdr3_nt: TGTGCCTTGTGGGAGGTGCACTGGGAGTTGGGCAAAAAAATCAAGGTATTT
cdr3_aa: CALWEVHWELGKKIKVF

v_call: TRGV9
clone_size: NA
j_call: TRGJP
cdr3_nt: TGTGCCCTGTGGGACGCTCAAGGGTTGGGCAAAAAAATCAAGGTATTT
cdr3_aa: CALWDAQGLGKKIKVF

v_call: TRGV9
clone_size: few
j_call: TRGJP
cdr3_nt: TGTGCCTTGTGGGATAGGGAGTTGGGCAAAAAAATCAAGGTATTT
cdr3_aa: CALWDRELGKKIKVF

v_call: TRGV9
clone_size: NA
j_call: TRGJP
cdr3_nt: TGTGCCTTGTGGGAGGCGCCTCAAGAGTCGGGCAAAAAAATCAAGGTATTC
cdr3_aa: CALWEAPQESGKKIKVF

v_call: TRGV9
clone_size: NA
j_call: TRGJP2
cdr3_nt: TGTGCCTTGTGGGAGGCATGGGGAAGTGATTGGATCAAGACGTTT
cdr3_aa: CALWEAWGSDWIKTF

v_call: TRGV9
clone_size: NA
j_call: TRGJP
cdr3_nt: TGTGCCTTGTGGGAGGAGAGACAAGAGTTGGGCAAAAAAATCAAGGTATTC
cdr3_aa: CALWEERQELGKKIKVF

v_call: TRGV9
clone_size: medium-sized
j_call: TRGJP
cdr3_nt: TGTGCCTTGTGGGAGGTGCGACGCGAGTTGGGCAAAAAAATCAAGGTATTT
cdr3_aa: CALWEVRRELGKKIKVF

v_call: TRGV9
clone_size: medium-sized
j_call: TRGJP
cdr3_nt: TGTGCCTTGTGGGAGGTAAAGGAAGAGTTGGGCAAAAAAATCAAGGTATTT
cdr3_aa: CALWEVKEELGKKIKVF

v_call: TRGV9
clone_size: NA
j_call: TRGJP
cdr3_nt: TGTGCCTTGTGGGAGGTGCACGGTTTGGGCAAAAAAATCAAGGTATTT
cdr3_aa: CALWEVHGLGKKIKVF

v_call: TRGV9
clone_size: NA
j_call: TRGJP
cdr3_nt: TGTGCCTTGTGGACCTGGCAAGAGTTGGGCAAAAAAATCAAGGTATTT
cdr3_aa: CALWTWQELGKKIKVF

v_call: TRGV9
clone_size: few
j_call: TRGJP
cdr3_nt: TGTGCCTTGTGGGAGTTGGTCCAAGAGTTGGGCAAAAAAATCAAGGTATTT
cdr3_aa: CALWELVQELGKKIKVF

v_call: TRGV2
clone_size: NA
j_call: TRGJP
cdr3_nt: TGTGCCACCTGGGACGGGCGGGAGTTGGGCAAAAAAATCGAGGTATTT
cdr3_aa: CATWDGRELGKKIEVF